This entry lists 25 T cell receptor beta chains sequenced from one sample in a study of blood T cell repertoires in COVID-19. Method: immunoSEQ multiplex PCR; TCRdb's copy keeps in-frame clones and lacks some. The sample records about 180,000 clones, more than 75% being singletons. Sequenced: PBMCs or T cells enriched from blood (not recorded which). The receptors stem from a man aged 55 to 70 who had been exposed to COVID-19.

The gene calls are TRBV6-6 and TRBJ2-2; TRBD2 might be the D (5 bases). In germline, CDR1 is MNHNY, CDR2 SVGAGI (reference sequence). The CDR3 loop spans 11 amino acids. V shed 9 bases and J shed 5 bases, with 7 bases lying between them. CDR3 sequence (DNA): TGTGCCAGTCGGGGAACCGGGGAGCTGTTTTTT. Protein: CASRGTGELFF.

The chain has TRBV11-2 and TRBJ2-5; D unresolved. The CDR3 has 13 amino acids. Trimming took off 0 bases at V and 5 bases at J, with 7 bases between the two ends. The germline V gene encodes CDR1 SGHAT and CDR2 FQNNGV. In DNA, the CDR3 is TGTGCCAGCAGCTTAGAGATTCGGGAGACCCAGTACTTC. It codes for CASSLEIRETQYF.

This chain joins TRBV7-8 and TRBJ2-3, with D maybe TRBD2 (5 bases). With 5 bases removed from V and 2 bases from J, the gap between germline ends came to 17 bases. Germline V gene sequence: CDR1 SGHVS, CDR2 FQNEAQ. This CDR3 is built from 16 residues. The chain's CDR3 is CASSLSSELVTDTQYF. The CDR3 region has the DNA TGTGCCAGCAGCCTAAGTAGCGAATTAGTCACAGATACGCAGTATTTT.

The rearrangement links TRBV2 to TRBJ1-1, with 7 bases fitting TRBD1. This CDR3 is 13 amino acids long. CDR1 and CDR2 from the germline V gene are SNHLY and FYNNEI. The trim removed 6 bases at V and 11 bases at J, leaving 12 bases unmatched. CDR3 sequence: CASRPGTVDGAFF. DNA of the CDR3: TGTGCCAGCAGACCCGGGACAGTCGATGGGGCTTTCTTT.

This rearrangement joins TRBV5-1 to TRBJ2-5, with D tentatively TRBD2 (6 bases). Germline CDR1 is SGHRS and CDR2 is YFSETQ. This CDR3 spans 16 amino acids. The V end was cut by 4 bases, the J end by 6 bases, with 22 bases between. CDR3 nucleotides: TGCGCCAGCAGCCTGGAAGTTGGGCTAGCGCTAAAGACCCAGTACTTC. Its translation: CASSLEVGLALKTQYF.

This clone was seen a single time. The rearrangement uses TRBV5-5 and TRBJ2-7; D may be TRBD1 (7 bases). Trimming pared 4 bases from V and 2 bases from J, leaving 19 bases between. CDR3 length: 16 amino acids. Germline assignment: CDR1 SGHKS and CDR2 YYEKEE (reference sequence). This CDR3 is CASSGIPGGRPYEQYF. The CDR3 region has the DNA TGTGCCAGCAGCGGTATACCAGGGGGGAGGCCCTACGAGCAGTACTTC.

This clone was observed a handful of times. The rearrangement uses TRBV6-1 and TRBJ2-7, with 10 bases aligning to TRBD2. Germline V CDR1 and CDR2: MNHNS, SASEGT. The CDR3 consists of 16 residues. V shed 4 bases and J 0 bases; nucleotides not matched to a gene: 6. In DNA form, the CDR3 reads TGTGCCAGCAGTGGGACCGGGACTAGCGACTCCTACGAGCAGTACTTC. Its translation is CASSGTGTSDSYEQYF.

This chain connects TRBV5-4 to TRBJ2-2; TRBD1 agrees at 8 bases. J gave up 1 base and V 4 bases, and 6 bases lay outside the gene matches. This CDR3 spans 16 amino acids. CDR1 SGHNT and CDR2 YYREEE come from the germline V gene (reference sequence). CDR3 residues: CASSPSGTGNTGELFF. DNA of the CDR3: TGTGCCAGCAGCCCATCCGGGACAGGGAACACCGGGGAGCTGTTTTTT.

CDR3 nucleotide sequence: TGTGCCAGCAGCCCCTCGCCCCGCGGCTCCTACGAGCAGTACTTC. Protein sequence: CASSPSPRGSYEQYF. The chain uses TRBV3-1 (or the pseudogene TRBV3-2) and TRBJ2-7; the D is unclear. V dropped 4 bases and J dropped 0 bases, with 13 bases sitting between them. Germline CDR1 reads LGHDT; CDR2 reads YNNKEL (reference sequence). This CDR3 spans 15 amino acids.

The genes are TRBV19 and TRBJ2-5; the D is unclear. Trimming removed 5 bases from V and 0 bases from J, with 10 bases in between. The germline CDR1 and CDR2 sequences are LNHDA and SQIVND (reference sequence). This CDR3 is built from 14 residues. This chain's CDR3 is CASSPGRYQETQYF. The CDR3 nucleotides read TGTGCCAGTAGTCCTGGGCGTTACCAAGAGACCCAGTACTTC.

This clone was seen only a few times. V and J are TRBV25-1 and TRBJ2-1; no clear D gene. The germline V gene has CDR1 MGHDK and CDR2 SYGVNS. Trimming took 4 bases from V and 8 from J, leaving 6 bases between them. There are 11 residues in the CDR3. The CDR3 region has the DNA TGTGCCAGCAGTGCAGGCGATGAGCAGTTCTTC. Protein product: CASSAGDEQFF.

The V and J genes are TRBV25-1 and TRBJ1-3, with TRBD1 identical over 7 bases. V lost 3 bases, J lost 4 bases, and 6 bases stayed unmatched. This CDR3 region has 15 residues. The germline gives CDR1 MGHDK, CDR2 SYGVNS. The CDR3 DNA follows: TGTGCCAGCAGTGAGGCAGGGGGTGCCGGAAACACCATATATTTT. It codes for CASSEAGGAGNTIYF. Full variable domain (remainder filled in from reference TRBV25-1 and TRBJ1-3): EADIYQTPRYLVIGTGKKITLECSQTMGHDKMYWYQQDPGMELHLIHYSYGVNSTEKGDLSSESTVSRIRTEHFPLTLESARPSHTSQYLCASSEAGGAGNTIYFGEGSWLTVV.

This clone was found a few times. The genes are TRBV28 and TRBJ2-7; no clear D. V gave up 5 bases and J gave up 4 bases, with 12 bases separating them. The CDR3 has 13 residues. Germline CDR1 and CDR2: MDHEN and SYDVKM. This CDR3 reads CASSPGPPYEQYF. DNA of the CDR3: TGTGCCAGCAGTCCAGGCCCCCCATACGAGCAGTACTTC.

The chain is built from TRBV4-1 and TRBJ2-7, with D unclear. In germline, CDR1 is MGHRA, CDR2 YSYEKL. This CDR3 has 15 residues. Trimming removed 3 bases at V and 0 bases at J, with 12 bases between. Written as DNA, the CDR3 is TGCGCCAGCAGCCACTCGATTGGGCTCTCCTACGAGCAGTACTTC. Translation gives CASSHSIGLSYEQYF.

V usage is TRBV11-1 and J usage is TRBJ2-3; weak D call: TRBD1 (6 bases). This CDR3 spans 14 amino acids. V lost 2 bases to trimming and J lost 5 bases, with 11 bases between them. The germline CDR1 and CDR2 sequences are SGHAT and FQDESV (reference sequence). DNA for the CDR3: TGTGCCAGCAGCTTAAACAGGGCGAAAGATACGCAGTATTTT. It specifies CASSLNRAKDTQYF.

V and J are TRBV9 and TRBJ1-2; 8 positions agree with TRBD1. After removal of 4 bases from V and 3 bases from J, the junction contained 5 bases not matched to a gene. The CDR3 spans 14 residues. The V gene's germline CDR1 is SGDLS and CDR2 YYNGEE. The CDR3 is CASSPTDRDYGYTF. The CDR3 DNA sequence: TGTGCCAGCAGCCCCACGGACAGGGACTATGGCTACACCTTC. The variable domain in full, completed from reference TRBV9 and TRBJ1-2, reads DSGVTQTPKHLITATGQRVTLRCSPRSGDLSVYWYQQSLDQGLQFLIQYYNGEERAKGNILERFSAQQFPDLHSELNLSSLELGDSALYFCASSPTDRDYGYTFGSGTRLTVV.

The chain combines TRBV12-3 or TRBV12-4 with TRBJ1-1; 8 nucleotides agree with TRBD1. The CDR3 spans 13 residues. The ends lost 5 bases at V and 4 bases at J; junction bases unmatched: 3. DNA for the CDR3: TGTGCCAGCAGTCCAGGACAGGGCACTGAAGCTTTCTTT. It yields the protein CASSPGQGTEAFF.

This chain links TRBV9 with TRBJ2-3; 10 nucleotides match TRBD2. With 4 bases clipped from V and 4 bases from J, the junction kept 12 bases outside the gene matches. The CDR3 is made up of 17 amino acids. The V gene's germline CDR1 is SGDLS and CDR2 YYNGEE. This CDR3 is CASSPLAGVGAADTQYF. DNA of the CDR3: TGTGCCAGCAGCCCGCTAGCGGGAGTGGGGGCGGCAGATACGCAGTATTTT. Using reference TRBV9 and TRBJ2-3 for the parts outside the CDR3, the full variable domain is DSGVTQTPKHLITATGQRVTLRCSPRSGDLSVYWYQQSLDQGLQFLIQYYNGEERAKGNILERFSAQQFPDLHSELNLSSLELGDSALYFCASSPLAGVGAADTQYFGPGTRLTVL.

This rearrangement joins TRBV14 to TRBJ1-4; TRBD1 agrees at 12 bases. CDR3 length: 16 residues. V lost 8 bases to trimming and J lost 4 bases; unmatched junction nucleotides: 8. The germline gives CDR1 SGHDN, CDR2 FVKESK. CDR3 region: CASAGTGGFVNEKLFF. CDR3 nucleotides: TGTGCCAGCGCCGGGACAGGGGGCTTCGTTAATGAAAAACTGTTTTTT.

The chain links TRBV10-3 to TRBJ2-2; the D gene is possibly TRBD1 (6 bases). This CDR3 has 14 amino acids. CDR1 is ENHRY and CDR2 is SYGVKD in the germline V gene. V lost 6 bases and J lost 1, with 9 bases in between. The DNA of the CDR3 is TGTGCCATCAGCGAGGGACAGAACACCGGGGAGCTGTTTTTT. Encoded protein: CAISEGQNTGELFF.

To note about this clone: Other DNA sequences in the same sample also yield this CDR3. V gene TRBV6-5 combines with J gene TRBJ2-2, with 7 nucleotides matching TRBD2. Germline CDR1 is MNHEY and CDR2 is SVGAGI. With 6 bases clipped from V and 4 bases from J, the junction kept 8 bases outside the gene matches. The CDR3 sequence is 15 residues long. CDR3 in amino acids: CASRRAGGSTGELFF. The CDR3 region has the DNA TGTGCCAGCAGGCGAGCTGGCGGGAGCACCGGGGAGCTGTTTTTT.

CDR3 protein: CASSLGTSGGLNIQYF. In nucleotides, the CDR3 is TGCGCCAGCAGCTTGGGTACCTCAGGAGGCTTAAACATTCAGTACTTC. This chain joins TRBV5-1 and TRBJ2-4, with D perhaps matching TRBD2 (5 bases). The germline gives CDR1 SGHRS, CDR2 YFSETQ. CDR3 length equals 16 residues. The ends were cut back, 0 bases at V and 6 bases at J, with 16 bases in the middle.

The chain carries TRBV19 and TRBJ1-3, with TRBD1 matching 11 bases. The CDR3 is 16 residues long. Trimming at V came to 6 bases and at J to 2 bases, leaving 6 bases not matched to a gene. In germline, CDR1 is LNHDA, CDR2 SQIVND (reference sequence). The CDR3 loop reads CASRPGQGDAGNTIYF. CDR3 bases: TGTGCCAGTAGACCGGGACAGGGGGACGCTGGAAACACCATATATTTT. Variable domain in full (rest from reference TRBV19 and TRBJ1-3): DGGITQSPKYLFRKEGQNVTLSCEQNLNHDAMYWYRQDPGQGLRLIYYSQIVNDFQKGDIAEGYSVSREKKESFPLTVTSAQKNPTAFYLCASRPGQGDAGNTIYFGEGSWLTVV.

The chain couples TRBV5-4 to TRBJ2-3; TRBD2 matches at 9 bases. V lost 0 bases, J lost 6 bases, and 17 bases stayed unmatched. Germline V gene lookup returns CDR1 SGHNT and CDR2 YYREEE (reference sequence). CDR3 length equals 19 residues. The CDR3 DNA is TGTGCCAGCAGCTTGGGGTCGGGTAAAGCGGGGGGAGCTAGGGATACGCAGTATTTT. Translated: CASSLGSGKAGGARDTQYF. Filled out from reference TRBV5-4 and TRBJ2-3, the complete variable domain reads ETGVTQSPTHLIKTRGQQVTLRCSSQSGHNTVSWYQQALGQGPQFIFQYYREEENGRGNFPPRFSGLQFPNYSSELNVNALELDDSALYLCASSLGSGKAGGARDTQYFGPGTRLTVL.

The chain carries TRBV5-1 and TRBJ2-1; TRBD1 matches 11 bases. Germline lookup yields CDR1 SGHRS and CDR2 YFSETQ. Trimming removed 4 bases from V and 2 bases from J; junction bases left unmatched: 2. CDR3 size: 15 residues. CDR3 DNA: TGCGCCAGCAGCCAGGGACAGGGGGCCTACAATGAGCAGTTCTTC. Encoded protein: CASSQGQGAYNEQFF.